This TCR beta chain was profiled in a study of T cell changes during pregnancy in multiple sclerosis. Sequenced by immunoSEQ multiplex PCR; TCRdb stores in-frame clones only, minus some. Of about 110,000 clones listed, 85% to 95% are singletons. V lost 5 bases, J lost 3 bases, and 10 bases stayed unmatched. The CDR3 is made up of 16 amino acids. Germline CDR1 is SGHTA and CDR2 is FQGNSA. The genes are TRBV7-2 and TRBJ2-5; 9 nucleotides agree with TRBD2. Sample: peripheral blood, taken after pregnancy. This TCR was sampled from a female donor with multiple sclerosis, enrolled in a pregnancy study. The CDR3 region is CASSQGGLALKETQYF. DNA for the CDR3: TGTGCCAGCAGCCAGGGAGGACTAGCGTTGAAAGAGACCCAGTACTTC.